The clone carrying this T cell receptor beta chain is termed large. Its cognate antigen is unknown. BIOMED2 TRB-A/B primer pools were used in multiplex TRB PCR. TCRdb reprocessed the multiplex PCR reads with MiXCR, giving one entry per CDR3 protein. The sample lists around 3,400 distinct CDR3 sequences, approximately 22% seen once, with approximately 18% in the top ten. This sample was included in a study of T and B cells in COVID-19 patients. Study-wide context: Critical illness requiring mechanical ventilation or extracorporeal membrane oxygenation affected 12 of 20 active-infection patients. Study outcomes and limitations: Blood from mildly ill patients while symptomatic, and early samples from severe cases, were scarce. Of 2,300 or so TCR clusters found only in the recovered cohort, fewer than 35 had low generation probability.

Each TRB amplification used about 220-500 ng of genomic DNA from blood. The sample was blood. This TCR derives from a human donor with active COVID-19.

The CDR3 loop reads CASSLSGTLSEQFF. The CDR3 DNA reads as TGTGCCAGTAGTTTGAGCGGGACATTGAGTGAGCAGTTCTTC. This chain uses TRBV19 with TRBJ2-1; perhaps TRBD2 as D (7 bases). In germline, CDR1 is LNHDA, CDR2 SQIVND (reference sequence). This CDR3 has 14 amino acids. Trimming took off 5 bases at V and 9 bases at J, with 17 bases between the two ends.